These 9 T cell receptor beta chains came from one sample sequenced in a study of blood T cell repertoires in COVID-19. TCRdb's copy holds only in-frame clones and misses some; the assay was immunoSEQ multiplex PCR. The repertoire holds 98,000 or so clones, with about four fifths as singletons. The material sequenced was peripheral blood. These receptor sequences come from a woman older than 75 with active or convalescent COVID-19.

The chain employs TRBV2 and TRBJ1-1, with D possibly TRBD1 on 6 matching bases. Germline V CDR1 and CDR2: SNHLY, FYNNEI. The V gene lost 7 bases and the J gene lost 6 bases, with 18 bases spanning the gap. The CDR3 has 14 amino acids. In DNA, the CDR3 is TGTGCCAGCAAACGGGGCAGGGGCCCCTCTGAAGCTTTCTTT. The encoded protein is CASKRGRGPSEAFF.

The chain has TRBV7-2 and TRBJ2-5; 14 nucleotides align to TRBD2. The CDR3 totals 17 residues. Germline V gene lookup returns CDR1 SGHTA and CDR2 FQGNSA. V gave up 5 bases and J gave up 5 bases; unmatched junction bases: 10. The CDR3 DNA reads TGTGCCAGCAGCCCTCGGACTAGCGGGGGGCCGGGGGAGACCCAGTACTTC. It codes for CASSPRTSGGPGETQYF.

The chain has TRBV5-4 and TRBJ2-3, with D possibly TRBD2 on 5 matching bases. Deletions cut 0 bases from V and 0 bases from J, with 11 bases between. CDR3 length: 16 amino acids. The V gene's germline CDR1 is SGHNT and CDR2 YYREEE (reference sequence). The DNA for the CDR3 is TGTGCCAGCAGCTTGGCCCAGCGGTCTAGCACAGATACGCAGTATTTT. This encodes CASSLAQRSSTDTQYF.

The chain carries TRBV7-3 and TRBJ2-5; TRBD1 aligns across 7 bases. This CDR3 is 14 amino acids long. Germline values: CDR1 SGHTA, CDR2 FQGTGA. Losses at the gene ends were 6 bases for V and 5 bases for J; bases not matched to a gene: 9. CDR3 nucleotide sequence: TGTGCCAGCAGGCAGACAGGGATTGGGGAGACCCAGTACTTC. Translated: CASRQTGIGETQYF.

The CDR3 here is CASSALQGPQETQYF. In DNA, the CDR3 is TGCGCCAGCAGCGCCCTACAGGGTCCCCAAGAGACCCAGTACTTC. The chain employs TRBV5-1 and TRBJ2-5; perhaps TRBD1 as D (6 bases). The V end lost 4 bases, the J end lost 1 base, and 14 bases lay between the germline ends. The CDR3 covers 15 residues. Germline V gives CDR1 SGHRS, CDR2 YFSETQ.

This chain uses TRBV28 with TRBJ2-5; 7 nucleotides line up with TRBD1. CDR3 length: 13 amino acids. Per the germline V gene, CDR1 is MDHEN and CDR2 is SYDVKM. V lost 9 bases and J lost 5; bases outside the gene matches: 9. The CDR3 loop reads CASDDRERETQYF. CDR3 in DNA: TGTGCCAGTGATGACAGGGAAAGGGAGACCCAGTACTTC.

V and J are TRBV28 and TRBJ2-4; D is undetermined. The CDR3 loop spans 14 amino acids. The V gene's germline CDR1 is MDHEN and CDR2 SYDVKM. V lost 5 bases to trimming and J lost 0 bases, with 8 bases between them. The CDR3 is CASSPLLAKNIQYF. For the CDR3, the DNA is TGTGCCAGCAGTCCACTCCTAGCCAAAAACATTCAGTACTTC.

This sequence joins TRBV19 and TRBJ2-2; no firm D call. Germline CDR1 is LNHDA and CDR2 is SQIVND (reference sequence). This CDR3 region has 11 residues. V gave up 3 bases and J gave up 7 bases, with 3 bases separating them. The CDR3 protein is CASSISGELFF. CDR3 sequence (DNA): TGTGCCAGTAGTATCAGCGGGGAGCTGTTTTTT.

The V and J genes are TRBV6-5 and TRBJ1-1; a weak D match, TRBD1 (5 bases). The germline V gene encodes CDR1 MNHEY and CDR2 SVGAGI. This CDR3 has 14 residues. The V gene lost 7 bases and the J gene lost 0 bases, with 12 bases spanning the gap. The CDR3 coding sequence is TGTGCCAGCATCAAAGACAGAATGAACACTGAAGCTTTCTTT. This encodes CASIKDRMNTEAFF.